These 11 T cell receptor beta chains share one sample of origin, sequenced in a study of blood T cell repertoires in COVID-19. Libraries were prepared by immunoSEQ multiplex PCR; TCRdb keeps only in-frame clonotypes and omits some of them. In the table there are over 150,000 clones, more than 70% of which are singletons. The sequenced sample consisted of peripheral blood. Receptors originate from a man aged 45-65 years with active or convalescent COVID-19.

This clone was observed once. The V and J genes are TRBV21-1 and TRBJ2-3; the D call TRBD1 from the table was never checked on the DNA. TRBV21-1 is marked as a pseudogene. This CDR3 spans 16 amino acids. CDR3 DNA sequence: TGTGCCAGCAGCAAACGGACAGTAGCTGGCACAGATACGCAGTATTTT. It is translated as CASSKRTVAGTDTQYF.

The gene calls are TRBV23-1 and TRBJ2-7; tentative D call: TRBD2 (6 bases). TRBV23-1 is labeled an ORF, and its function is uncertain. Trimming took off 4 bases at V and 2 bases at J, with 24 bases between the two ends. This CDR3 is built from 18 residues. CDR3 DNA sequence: TGCGCCAGCAGTCCCTCCGTCTTTTGGGGGGAGAGAACCTACGAGCAGTACTTC. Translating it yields CASSPSVFWGERTYEQYF.

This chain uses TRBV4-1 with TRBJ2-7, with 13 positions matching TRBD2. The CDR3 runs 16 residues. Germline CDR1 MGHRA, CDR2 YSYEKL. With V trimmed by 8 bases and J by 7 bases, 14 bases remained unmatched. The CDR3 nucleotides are TGCGCCAGCCAGACGTCACTAGCGGGAGGGCCGAGAGAGCAGTACTTC. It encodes CASQTSLAGGPREQYF.

The CDR3 region is CASRTGLYSNQPQHF. The CDR3 region has the DNA TGTGCCAGTAGGACAGGTTTATATAGCAATCAGCCCCAGCATTTT. This chain uses TRBV19 with TRBJ1-5, with D perhaps TRBD1 (6 bases). The ends were cut back, 6 bases at V and 0 bases at J, with 12 bases in the middle. The CDR3 consists of 15 residues. Per the germline V gene, CDR1 is LNHDA and CDR2 is SQIVND (reference sequence). Drawing the rest from reference TRBV19 and TRBJ1-5, the complete variable domain is DGGITQSPKYLFRKEGQNVTLSCEQNLNHDAMYWYRQDPGQGLRLIYYSQIVNDFQKGDIAEGYSVSREKKESFPLTVTSAQKNPTAFYLCASRTGLYSNQPQHFGDGTRLSIL.

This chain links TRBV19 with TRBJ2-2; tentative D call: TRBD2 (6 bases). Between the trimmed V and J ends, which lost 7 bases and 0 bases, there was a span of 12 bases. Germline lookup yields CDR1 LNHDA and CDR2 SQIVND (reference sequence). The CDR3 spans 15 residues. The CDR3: CASNPGLTNTGELFF. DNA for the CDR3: TGTGCCAGTAACCCCGGACTAACGAACACCGGGGAGCTGTTTTTT.

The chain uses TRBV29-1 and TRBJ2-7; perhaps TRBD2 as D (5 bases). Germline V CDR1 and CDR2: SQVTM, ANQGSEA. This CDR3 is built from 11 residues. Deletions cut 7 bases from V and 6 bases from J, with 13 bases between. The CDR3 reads CSGKSGFEQYF. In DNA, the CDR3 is TGCAGCGGTAAAAGCGGTTTCGAGCAGTACTTC.

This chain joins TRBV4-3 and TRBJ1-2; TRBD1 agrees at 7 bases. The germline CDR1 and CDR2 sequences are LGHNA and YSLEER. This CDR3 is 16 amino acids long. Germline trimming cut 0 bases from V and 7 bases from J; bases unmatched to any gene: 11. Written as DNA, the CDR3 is TGCGCCAGCAGCCAAGAAGCGGGCAGGGGGAATTCTGGCTACACCTTC. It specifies CASSQEAGRGNSGYTF.

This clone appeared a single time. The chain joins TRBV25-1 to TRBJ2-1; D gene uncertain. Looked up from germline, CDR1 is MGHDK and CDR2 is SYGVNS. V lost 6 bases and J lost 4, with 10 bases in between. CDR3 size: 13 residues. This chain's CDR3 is CASSRLMYNEQFF. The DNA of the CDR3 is TGTGCCAGCAGCAGGCTGATGTACAATGAGCAGTTCTTC.

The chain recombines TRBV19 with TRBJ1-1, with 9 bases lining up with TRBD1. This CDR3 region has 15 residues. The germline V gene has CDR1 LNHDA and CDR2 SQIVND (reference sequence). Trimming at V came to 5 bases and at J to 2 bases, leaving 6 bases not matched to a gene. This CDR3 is CASSPGQGINTEAFF. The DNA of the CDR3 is TGTGCCAGTAGTCCAGGACAGGGGATTAACACTGAAGCTTTCTTT.

The chain's CDR3 is CASSQVGQGKVALFF. In nucleotides, the CDR3 is TGTGCCAGCAGCCAAGTGGGACAGGGTAAAGTGGCGCTGTTTTTT. The rearrangement joins TRBV4-2 to TRBJ1-4, with 9 bases fitting TRBD1. CDR3 length: 15 residues. After removal of 1 base from V and 14 bases from J, the junction contained 11 bases not matched to a gene. The germline V gene has CDR1 LGHNA and CDR2 YNFKEQ.

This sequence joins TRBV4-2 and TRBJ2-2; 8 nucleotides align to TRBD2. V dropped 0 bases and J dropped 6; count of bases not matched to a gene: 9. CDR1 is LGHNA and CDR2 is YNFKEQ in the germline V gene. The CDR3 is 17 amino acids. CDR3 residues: CASSQDQYSGSAGELFF. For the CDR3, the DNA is TGTGCCAGCAGCCAAGATCAATACAGCGGGAGCGCCGGGGAGCTGTTTTTT.